This note documents a single T cell receptor beta chain sequence. The V and J ends lost 3 bases and 6 bases, in that order; junction bases with no gene match: 4. The CDR3 totals 13 residues. The germline V gene encodes CDR1 DFQATT and CDR2 SNEGSKA (reference sequence). TCRdb reanalysed the RT-PCR reads using MiXCR and keeps one entry per CDR3 protein. This table holds about 680,000 distinct CDR3 sequences, approximately 15% found once. The receptor was derived from a female donor in good health, serving as a healthy control. The sequencing input was memory CD4+ T cells from blood. The chain has TRBV20-1 and TRBJ2-1; TRBD1 matches 8 bases. CDR3 in amino acids: CSASRTGTNEQFF. CDR3 DNA: TGCAGTGCTAGTCGGACAGGGACCAATGAGCAGTTCTTC.